A single sample is the source of the 25 T cell receptor beta chains below, sequenced in a study of cytomegalovirus exposure and HLA in healthy donors. Amplification used 60 Vbeta primers and 13 Jbeta primers. Sequencing was performed with immunoSEQ multiplex PCR; in TCRdb, only in-frame clones are kept and a portion is missing. The sample contains 150,000 to 200,000 clones, 65% to 70% of which appear only once. Sequencing used PBMCs. Receptors originate from a woman aged 18 to 35 in good health and CMV-seropositive.

This sequence joins TRBV2 and TRBJ1-1, with TRBD1 matching over 8 bases. Germline V lookup: CDR1 SNHLY, CDR2 FYNNEI. The trim removed 6 bases at V and 4 bases at J, leaving 13 bases unmatched. The CDR3 totals 16 residues. The CDR3 sequence: CASSALDRVRGTEAFF. The CDR3 DNA is TGTGCCAGCAGCGCCTTGGACAGGGTTCGCGGCACTGAAGCTTTCTTT.

The chain uses TRBV9 and TRBJ2-1; TRBD1 agrees at 10 bases. Trimming took 2 bases from V and 6 from J; bases not matched to a gene: 5. The CDR3 length is 15 residues. Looked up from germline, CDR1 is SGDLS and CDR2 is YYNGEE. The DNA for the CDR3 is TGTGCCAGCAGCGTCTTGGACAGGGGGGGCAATGAGCAGTTCTTC. Amino acid sequence: CASSVLDRGGNEQFF.

The chain recombines TRBV6-6 with TRBJ1-3; 7 bases map to TRBD1. CDR1 is MNHNY, CDR2 SVGAGI, per germline (reference sequence). Losses at the gene ends were 4 bases for V and 6 bases for J; bases not matched to a gene: 6. The CDR3 runs 14 residues. This CDR3 reads CASSLQGRENTIYF. The CDR3 DNA sequence: TGTGCCAGCAGTTTACAGGGGCGTGAAAACACCATATATTTT.

This clone was seen a handful of times. V usage is TRBV4-2 and J usage is TRBJ2-2; maybe TRBD2 (6 bases). The CDR3 runs to 16 residues. V gave up 4 bases and J gave up 5 bases, with 17 bases separating them. From germline, CDR1 is LGHNA and CDR2 YNFKEQ. The CDR3 is CASSLGLGGGTGELFF. The CDR3 DNA sequence: TGTGCCAGCAGCCTAGGACTCGGAGGAGGGACCGGGGAGCTGTTTTTT.

The rearrangement uses TRBV7-2 and TRBJ1-6; 10 nucleotides agree with TRBD1. V lost 4 bases and J lost 6; bases outside the gene matches: 6. The CDR3 is made up of 16 amino acids. The V gene's germline CDR1 is SGHTA and CDR2 FQGNSA. For the CDR3, the DNA is TGTGCCAGCAGCTCCCAAGGACAGGGGGGTAATTCACCCCTCCACTTT. It is translated as CASSSQGQGGNSPLHF.

The gene calls are TRBV6-1 and TRBJ1-2, with TRBD1 matching 8 bases. CDR3 length: 13 residues. With V trimmed by 4 bases and J by 3 bases, 1 base remained unmatched. CDR1 is MNHNS, CDR2 SASEGT, per germline. The CDR3 sequence is CASSATGDYGYTF. CDR3 in DNA: TGTGCCAGCAGTGCGACAGGGGACTATGGCTACACCTTC.

This clone has more than one count but fewer than ten. The rearrangement uses TRBV6-5 and TRBJ1-1; 7 bases are a match to TRBD1. V gave up 7 bases and J gave up 2 bases; unmatched junction bases: 10. The CDR3 sequence is 15 residues long. Germline V lookup: CDR1 MNHEY, CDR2 SVGAGI. The CDR3 sequence is CASTRQGGLNTEAFF. Here the CDR3 DNA reads TGTGCCAGCACTAGACAGGGTGGTTTAAACACTGAAGCTTTCTTT.

This clone occurred a few times. V gene TRBV14 combines with J gene TRBJ2-5, with a tentative D call TRBD2 (5 bases). The ends were cut back, 4 bases at V and 5 bases at J, with 17 bases in the middle. The CDR3 is 15 residues long. The germline gives CDR1 SGHDN, CDR2 FVKESK. CDR3 nucleotide sequence: TGTGCCAGCAGCCGACAACGGGGATCAGGCGAGACCCAGTACTTC. It encodes CASSRQRGSGETQYF.

This clone was counted a few times. For the CDR3, the DNA is TGTGCCAGCAGCTTAACAGGGGGCTATACTGGAAACACCATATATTTT. Protein: CASSLTGGYTGNTIYF. The V gene is TRBV7-6, the J gene TRBJ1-3; the match to TRBD1 covers 9 bases. The V gene end was trimmed by 2 bases and the J gene end by 2 bases; junction bases not matched to a gene: 4. Germline assignment: CDR1 SGHVS and CDR2 FNYEAQ. CDR3 length: 16 amino acids.

The chain couples TRBV7-2 to TRBJ1-5; D not certain. Trimming cost V 2 bases and J 8 bases, with 19 bases left between them. This CDR3 contains 16 residues. The germline CDR1 and CDR2 sequences are SGHTA and FQGNSA. In DNA, the CDR3 is TGTGCCAGCAGCTTATCTCTCTTGGGGATCGGGGAGCCCCAGCATTTT. Encoded protein: CASSLSLLGIGEPQHF.

The rearrangement joins TRBV5-4 to TRBJ1-1; D not certain. Germline CDR1 SGHNT, CDR2 YYREEE (reference sequence). V was shortened by 7 bases and J by 0 bases, with 7 bases between the two germline ends. This CDR3 has 12 amino acids. In DNA form, the CDR3 reads TGTGCCAGCGGCGGAATGAACACTGAAGCTTTCTTT. This codes for CASGGMNTEAFF.

The rearrangement links TRBV27 to TRBJ2-1; TRBD2 matches 8 bases. From germline, CDR1 is MNHEY and CDR2 SMNVEV (reference sequence). The CDR3 runs to 16 residues. With 8 bases clipped from V and 1 base from J, the junction kept 10 bases outside the gene matches. For the CDR3, the DNA is TGTGCCAGCTGTCCGGGACTAGGGATTTCCTACAATGAGCAGTTCTTC. Protein sequence: CASCPGLGISYNEQFF.

This chain connects TRBV5-4 to TRBJ1-2, with no clear D. Germline V CDR1 and CDR2: SGHNT, YYREEE (reference sequence). CDR3 length: 18 residues. V lost 0 bases to trimming and J lost 4 bases, with 22 bases between them. This chain's CDR3 is CASSLGVGMEVPIYGYTF. For the CDR3, the DNA is TGTGCCAGCAGCTTGGGGGTCGGGATGGAGGTTCCCATCTATGGCTACACCTTC.

The chain recombines TRBV10-3 with TRBJ2-1; 15 nucleotides align to TRBD2. The germline CDR1 and CDR2 sequences are ENHRY and SYGVKD. The CDR3 consists of 17 residues. The junction had 3 bases not matched to a gene; V was cut back by 6 bases and J by 0 bases. CDR3 in amino acids: CAISRTSGRASYNEQFF. CDR3 in DNA: TGTGCCATCAGCAGGACTAGCGGGAGGGCCTCCTACAATGAGCAGTTCTTC.

This clone occurred a few times. The rearrangement links TRBV2 to TRBJ1-1, with 8 bases matching TRBD1. Germline loops: CDR1 SNHLY, CDR2 FYNNEI. This CDR3 region has 15 residues. Trimming at V came to 7 bases and at J to 1 base, leaving 8 bases not matched to a gene. In DNA, the CDR3 is TGTGCCAGCACCTCGGACAGGGCTCGGAACACTGAAGCTTTCTTT. This translates into CASTSDRARNTEAFF. The full variable domain, its missing parts supplied by reference TRBV2 and TRBJ1-1, is EPEVTQTPSHQVTQMGQEVILRCVPISNHLYFYWYRQILGQKVEFLVSFYNNEISEKSEIFDDQFSVERPDGSNFTLKIRSTKLEDSAMYFCASTSDRARNTEAFFGQGTRLTVV.

This chain uses TRBV25-1 with TRBJ2-5; 12 bases agree with TRBD1. The closer fit of TRBJ2-7 to the DNA end suggests the J call may be wrong. CDR1 and CDR2 from the germline V gene are MGHDK and SYGVNS. The CDR3 runs to 17 residues. In DNA form, the CDR3 reads TGTGCCAGCAGTCGTCGTATCACCGGGACAGGGGGCAACGAGCAGTACTTC. Translation gives CASSRRITGTGGNEQYF.

V and J are TRBV6-5 and TRBJ2-7, with TRBD2 matching over 11 bases. The length of the CDR3 is 16 residues. V lost 2 bases, J lost 7 bases, and 10 bases stayed unmatched. Germline-derived CDR1 and CDR2 are MNHEY and SVGAGI. The CDR3, as DNA: TGTGCCAGCAGTTACGGTAGCGGGAGGGCGGGGTGGGAGCAGTACTTC. Translation: CASSYGSGRAGWEQYF.

The gene calls are TRBV2 and TRBJ2-7, with D perhaps matching TRBD1 (5 bases). This CDR3 region has 12 residues. With 4 bases removed from V and 3 bases from J, the gap between germline ends came to 7 bases. Germline V gene sequence: CDR1 SNHLY, CDR2 FYNNEI. CDR3 sequence (DNA): TGTGCCAGCAGTGGACAGCTCTACGAGCAGTACTTC. Translated: CASSGQLYEQYF.

J is TRBJ1-5 and V is TRBV7-9, with TRBD1 matching 9 bases. CDR3 length equals 17 residues. With 4 bases clipped from V and 0 bases from J, the junction kept 7 bases outside the gene matches. Germline CDR1 SEHNR, CDR2 FQNEAQ (reference sequence). The CDR3 DNA reads as TGTGCCAGCAGCTGGGGACAGGGCTATGATAGCAATCAGCCCCAGCATTTT. This gives the protein CASSWGQGYDSNQPQHF.

The CDR3 DNA reads TGTGCCAGCAGTTACTCCAGTGCAGGGAACTCCTACGAGCAGTACTTC. Its translation: CASSYSSAGNSYEQYF. The chain couples TRBV6-5 to TRBJ2-5, with D possibly TRBD1 on 5 matching bases. The J call may be incorrect, as the DNA end agrees better with TRBJ2-7. This CDR3 is built from 16 residues. CDR1 and CDR2 (germline): MNHEY, SVGAGI.

The genes are TRBV7-2 and TRBJ2-7; 8 nucleotides agree with TRBD1. The V gene end was trimmed by 2 bases and the J gene end by 9 bases; junction bases not matched to a gene: 3. From germline, CDR1 is SGHTA and CDR2 FQGNSA. The length of the CDR3 is 12 residues. In DNA, the CDR3 is TGTGCCAGCAGCTTACGACAGGGGTTGCAGTACTTC. It is translated as CASSLRQGLQYF.

This rearrangement joins TRBV19 to TRBJ2-1; possibly TRBD2 for D (6 bases). The germline V and J ends were trimmed by 3 bases and 7 bases, with 22 bases remaining between them. The CDR3 spans 17 residues. CDR1 and CDR2 (germline): LNHDA, SQIVND (reference sequence). CDR3 coding DNA: TGTGCCAGTAGTATTCAGGGACTCGGGTACCAATTTAATGAGCAGTTCTTC. Amino acid sequence: CASSIQGLGYQFNEQFF.

This chain joins TRBV14 and TRBJ1-1, with D unresolved. Trimming cost V 3 bases and J 8 bases, with 7 bases left between them. The CDR3 has 11 amino acids. Germline values: CDR1 SGHDN, CDR2 FVKESK. The CDR3 DNA is TGTGCCAGCAGCCAGGGCCCGGAAGCTTTCTTT. It translates to CASSQGPEAFF.

This clone was detected only a few times. This chain joins TRBV7-6 and TRBJ2-1, with 7 bases that match TRBD2. The J segment lost 0 bases and the V segment lost 5 bases, leaving 7 bases of the junction unmatched. Germline lookup yields CDR1 SGHVS and CDR2 FNYEAQ. The CDR3 contains 16 residues. The CDR3 region is CASSLSSGSSYNEQFF. The DNA of the CDR3 is TGTGCCAGCAGCCTATCTAGCGGAAGCTCCTACAATGAGCAGTTCTTC.

The chain recombines TRBV27 with TRBJ1-1; D gene unclear. The CDR3 has 13 amino acids. V gave up 3 bases and J gave up 10 bases, with 15 bases separating them. From germline, CDR1 is MNHEY and CDR2 SMNVEV (reference sequence). The CDR3 DNA follows: TGTGCCAGCAGTTTCCCCGGGTTGGATGGAGCTTTCTTT. Encoded protein: CASSFPGLDGAFF.